The next 24 T cell receptor beta chains were all read from a single sample in a study of post-analysis software for immune sequencing data. Whole-study results and caveats: Compared with controls, patients had more of about 5 TRBV segments, including TRBV5-6, TRBV5-1 and TRBV20-1.

These TCRs' antigens remain unknown. Built from TCR beta cDNA, the libraries had unique molecular identifiers in them. TCRdb ran MiXCR on the PCR reads and lists one entry per CDR3 protein. This sample has about 430,000 distinct CDR3 sequences; roughly 38% occur once, and the top ten carry roughly 8.2%. Specimen: blood. The receptors originated from a girl aged 2-9 years with multiple sclerosis.

This sequence joins TRBV3-1 and TRBJ2-1, with TRBD2 as a possible D gene (5 bases). With 1 base removed from V and 10 bases from J, the gap between germline ends came to 5 bases. CDR1 and CDR2 from the germline V gene are LGHDT and YNNKEL (reference sequence). The CDR3 extends over 11 amino acids. The CDR3 reads CASSQAGEQFF. CDR3 nucleotide sequence: TGTGCCAGCAGCCAAGCGGGAGAGCAGTTCTTC.

Turning to this clonotype: One end of the junction fails to match germline, which may point to a read error. The chain links TRBV24-1 to TRBJ2-7; 8 nucleotides match TRBD1. Per germline, CDR1 KGHDR and CDR2 SFDVKD. The CDR3 runs 14 residues. The CDR3 reads CVTSDPDRGYEQYF. In DNA form, the CDR3 reads TGTGTCACCAGTGACCCCGACAGGGGATACGAGCAGTACTTC.

There are a few counts of this clonotype. J is TRBJ2-5 and V is TRBV25-1, with TRBD1 identical over 8 bases. The DNA end lines up better with TRBJ2-7; the J call may be wrong. CDR1 MGHDK and CDR2 SYGVNS come from the germline V gene. The CDR3 sequence is 14 residues long. Written as DNA, the CDR3 is TGTGCCAGCAGGCCGGACAGGGAATCCTACGAGCAGTACTTC. It translates to CASRPDRESYEQYF.

V and J are TRBV12-3 or TRBV12-4 and TRBJ2-7; possibly TRBD1 or TRBD2 for D (5 bases each). Trimming took off 5 bases at V and 3 bases at J, with 14 bases between the two ends. The CDR3 loop spans 14 amino acids. The CDR3 sequence: CASSIGTAGYEQYF. CDR3 sequence (DNA): TGTGCCAGCAGTATCGGGACGGCGGGCTACGAGCAGTACTTC.

This chain joins TRBV20-1 and TRBJ2-5, with TRBD2 as a possible D gene (7 bases). Germline V CDR1 and CDR2: DFQATT, SNEGSKA (reference sequence). Trimming left V 6 bases short and J 4 bases short, with 18 bases between. The CDR3 runs to 14 residues. CDR3 bases: TGCAGTGCCCCAGGGGATCCGGGAGGAGAGACCCAGTACTTC. Its protein is CSAPGDPGGETQYF.

CDR3 region: CASSHGTNYEQYF. The CDR3 DNA is TGTGCCAGCAGTCACGGGACGAACTACGAGCAGTACTTC. The gene calls are TRBV12-3 or TRBV12-4 and TRBJ2-7; perhaps D is TRBD1 or TRBD2 (5 bases each). This CDR3 contains 13 residues. V lost 5 bases to trimming and J lost 3 bases, with 11 bases between them.

The J gene is TRBJ2-7, the V gene TRBV12-3 or TRBV12-4; the D gene is possibly TRBD1 (5 bases). This CDR3 region has 13 residues. Trimming removed 6 bases at V and 10 bases at J, with 19 bases between. The CDR3 DNA sequence: TGTGCCAGCAGCCCAACCCTCCAGGGTCTTCAGTACTTC. It yields the protein CASSPTLQGLQYF.

The gene calls are TRBV6-1 and TRBJ2-4; no clear D. The V and J ends lost 4 bases and 0 bases respectively, with 7 bases between them. The CDR3 consists of 14 residues. Germline V gene sequence: CDR1 MNHNS, CDR2 SASEGT. In nucleotides, the CDR3 is TGTGCCAGCAGTGGGACCATAGCCAAAAACATTCAGTACTTC. It codes for CASSGTIAKNIQYF.

The chain carries TRBV6-2 or TRBV6-3 and TRBJ1-2; D unclear. The germline V and J ends were trimmed by 5 bases and 9 bases, with 10 bases remaining between them. Germline loops: CDR1 MNHEY, CDR2 SVGEGT. The CDR3 runs to 11 residues. The DNA of the CDR3 is TGTGCCAGCAGTCCGGGAGGCAGCTACACCTTC. Protein product: CASSPGGSYTF.

This clonotype was seen only a few times. The V gene is TRBV25-1, the J gene TRBJ2-1; 15 nucleotides match TRBD2. J gave up 0 bases and V 0 bases, and 6 bases lay outside the gene matches. The CDR3 sequence is 20 residues long. CDR1 MGHDK and CDR2 SYGVNS come from the germline V gene. The CDR3 sequence is CASSEYKGLAGGSSYNEQFF. Written as DNA, the CDR3 is TGTGCCAGCAGTGAATACAAGGGACTAGCGGGGGGAAGCTCCTACAATGAGCAGTTCTTC.

The gene calls are TRBV5-1 and TRBJ2-1, with 14 bases aligning to TRBD2. The CDR3 spans 15 residues. V gave up 5 bases and J gave up 6 bases; unmatched junction bases: 4. The germline gives CDR1 SGHRS, CDR2 YFSETQ. This CDR3 is CASRLGTSGSNEQFF. DNA of the CDR3: TGCGCCAGCAGACTCGGGACTAGCGGGAGCAATGAGCAGTTCTTC.

This clonotype occurred a few times. The rearrangement joins TRBV2 to TRBJ2-5; D is unclear. Germline V gene data show CDR1 as SNHLY and CDR2 as FYNNEI. The CDR3 covers 13 residues. V was trimmed by 5 bases and J by 4 bases, leaving 11 bases between them. The CDR3 coding sequence is TGTGCCAGCAGTAAGGGTGGCGTAGAGACCCAGTACTTC. The encoded protein is CASSKGGVETQYF.

For this clonotype: The junction departs from the called germline gene at one end, perhaps through a read error. The V gene is TRBV5-6, the J gene TRBJ2-7, with 7 nucleotides matching TRBD1. Germline V gives CDR1 SGHDT, CDR2 YYEEEE. This CDR3 is built from 15 residues. The CDR3 nucleotides read TGTGCCAGCAGCACGGACAGGATCTCCTCCTACGAGCACTACTTC. The encoded protein is CASSTDRISSYEHYF.

V and J are TRBV13 and TRBJ1-6; 10 nucleotides agree with TRBD1. J gave up 7 bases and V 1 base, and 1 base lay outside the gene matches. CDR3 length: 15 amino acids. CDR1 and CDR2 (germline): PRHDT, FYEKMQ (reference sequence). The CDR3 spells CASSLEGQGNSPLHF. The CDR3 nucleotides are TGTGCCAGCAGCTTAGAGGGACAGGGGAATTCACCCCTCCACTTT.

The chain employs TRBV27 and TRBJ2-1, with unresolved D. V was trimmed by 2 bases and J by 0 bases, leaving 8 bases between them. The CDR3 loop spans 15 amino acids. The V gene's germline CDR1 is MNHEY and CDR2 SMNVEV (reference sequence). The CDR3 bases are TGTGCCAGCAGTTTAAAAGGAAGCTCCTACAATGAGCAGTTCTTC. Protein product: CASSLKGSSYNEQFF.

The table lists this clonotype with a few counts. The gene calls are TRBV7-9 and TRBJ2-7, with a tentative D call TRBD2 (5 bases). The CDR3 has 14 residues. V was pared by 1 base and J by 5 bases, with 12 bases between. CDR1 is SEHNR and CDR2 is FQNEAQ in the germline V gene (reference sequence). The DNA for the CDR3 is TGTGCCAGCAGCTTAGTTGGAGGAGTCCACGAGCAGTACTTC. Protein sequence: CASSLVGGVHEQYF.

V gene TRBV5-4 combines with J gene TRBJ1-2, with TRBD1 matching 8 bases. Germline V CDR1 and CDR2: SGHNT, YYREEE (reference sequence). The CDR3 spans 17 residues. V lost 4 bases, J lost 0 bases, and 11 bases stayed unmatched. The CDR3, as DNA: TGTGCCAGCAGCATGGGGTTCCGGACAGGGACTAACTATGGCTACACCTTC. Its translation is CASSMGFRTGTNYGYTF.

The chain is built from TRBV7-3 and TRBJ2-2; D not certain. The CDR3 is 15 residues long. Germline assignment: CDR1 SGHTA and CDR2 FQGTGA. The V end lost 6 bases, the J end lost 6 bases, and 17 bases lay between the germline ends. The DNA for the CDR3 is TGTGCCAGCAGGCCATCGGGCGCTAAAGCCGGGGAGCTGTTTTTT. It codes for CASRPSGAKAGELFF.

The gene calls are TRBV20-1 and TRBJ2-3, with D tentatively TRBD1 (5 bases). The germline gives CDR1 DFQATT, CDR2 SNEGSKA (reference sequence). V was cut by 0 bases and J by 10 bases, with 11 bases left in between. This CDR3 is 12 amino acids long. In DNA form, the CDR3 reads TGCAGTGCTAGAGATCGGAAGGGGCCGCAGTATTTT. Protein: CSARDRKGPQYF.

This clonotype was observed a few times. The genes are TRBV9 and TRBJ1-2, with 10 nucleotides matching TRBD1. V lost 4 bases to trimming and J lost 8 bases; unmatched junction nucleotides: 14. This CDR3 has 16 residues. Germline assignment: CDR1 SGDLS and CDR2 YYNGEE. Here the CDR3 reads CASSSRPGTGALGYTF. The CDR3 nucleotides read TGTGCCAGCAGCTCCCGACCCGGGACAGGGGCCCTCGGCTACACCTTC.

Concerning this clonotype: Its ends do not fully match the called genes, so a read error is possible. The rearrangement links TRBV18 to TRBJ2-1, with D maybe TRBD1 (5 bases). The V gene's germline CDR1 is KGHSH and CDR2 LQKENI. The CDR3 has 15 amino acids. The CDR3 nucleotides are TGTGCCAGCTCACCACGGGGCGGAGCCTACAGTGAGCAGTTCTTC. It yields the protein CASSPRGGAYSEQFF.

A word on this clonotype: The junction departs from the called germline gene at one end, perhaps through a read error. The chain combines TRBV5-1 with TRBJ2-5, with 10 bases fitting TRBD2. Germline V gene data show CDR1 as SGHRS and CDR2 as YFSETQ. CDR3 length equals 15 residues. CDR3 DNA: TGTGCCAGCAGCTTAGCTAGCGGGGGCCAAGAGACCCAGTACTTC. Encoded protein: CASSLASGGQETQYF.

This clonotype has a handful of counts. The V and J genes are TRBV20-1 and TRBJ2-7, with a tentative D call TRBD2 (6 bases). The CDR3 covers 13 residues. Germline-derived CDR1 and CDR2 are DFQATT and SNEGSKA (reference sequence). V was cut by 6 bases and J by 1 base, with 13 bases left in between. The DNA of the CDR3 is TGCAGTGCCAATCGGGGGAAATCCTACGAGCAGTACTTC. This gives the protein CSANRGKSYEQYF.

This clonotype showed up just a few times. At one end the junction does not follow the germline gene, possibly because of a read error. The chain joins TRBV7-6 to TRBJ2-3, with no clear D. This CDR3 region has 17 residues. Germline CDR1 and CDR2: SGHVS and FNYEAQ. The CDR3 here is CACSLGLMADSTDTQYF. The CDR3 DNA reads TGTGCCTGCAGCTTAGGCCTCATGGCGGATTCCACAGATACGCAGTATTTT.